This note documents a single TCR beta chain sequence. This clone was picked up one time. Its antigen is still unknown. Nothing much larger sits one base from this clone, and base qualities are not available. The data are from a study of CD8+ T cells in alopecia areata (dated by TCRdb to the late 2010s). A note on the overall study: Treated patients were enrolled in an open-label pilot trial of oral tofacitinib, 5 to 10 mg twice daily, for moderate-to-severe alopecia areata. Patients stayed on tofacitinib for 6 to 18 months and then had 6 months of follow-up off drug so that delayed response and recurrence could be assessed. To study T cell clonal expansion in alopecia areata, the researchers applied high-throughput TCRbeta sequencing to both the C3H/HeJ mouse model and human patients. Scalp tissue and sorted CD4+ and CD8+ peripheral blood T cells from patchy and totalis/universalis alopecia areata patients and from healthy controls were covered by human TCRbeta sequencing. Patients on tofacitinib were biopsied at baseline and after 4 and 24 weeks of treatment, and several of the patients also had a later scalp biopsy. Clonality in the scalp was compared among normal scalp (n=4), patchy alopecia areata scalp (n=8), and alopecia totalis/universalis scalp (n=8). The RNA source kit depended on sample type: the PAXgene miRNA kit for fixed scalp, the miRNeasy kit for PBMCs, and the RNeasy kit for mouse skin. immunoSEQ multiplex PCR using 35 Vbeta forward primers and 13 Jbeta reverse primers was used to amplify TCRbeta CDR3 regions. What the study reported, not specific to this receptor: Unlike mouse skin, where gammadelta T cells dominate, normal human skin contains resident alphabeta T cells that get sequenced too, which complicates analysis of the scalp TCR repertoire. Lesional scalp, especially in alopecia totalis/universalis, showed higher clonality and more expanded CD8+ clones than normal scalp, suggesting antigenic drive. Compared with mice, TCR sequences shared between patients were less clear, possibly partly because of HLA diversity across the patient population.

The protocol used for the library was the immunoSEQ multiplex PCR assay. RNA was extracted from all samples and reverse transcribed into cDNA as template for TCR sequencing. SuperScript III was used for first-strand cDNA synthesis, primed with a 2:1 mix of oligo-dT and random hexamers. Amplification bias was assessed with a synthetic immune receptor repertoire, and residual bias was removed computationally. Turning to the authors' computational methods: Raw reads were preprocessed to remove errors, and CDR3 was defined according to IMGT conventions as the region from the conserved cysteine to phenylalanine. Clonality was computed by normalizing Shannon entropy by log2 of the number of productive unique TCRs and subtracting the result from 1. CD4 or CD8 identity of scalp clones was inferred by cross-referencing scalp TCRbeta sequences with sorted blood CD4 and CD8 repertoires. This is the immuneACCESS table as TCRdb keeps it, with only in-frame sequences that have V and J called. A part of the clones is gone; compared with another copy, unresolved V genes explain less than half, and the rest is unexplained. V, J and clone size derive from that table, while D and trimming were established from the DNA sequence. This sample gives around 200,000 clones in total; about 63% of them show up just once. Over 1.5% of the sample comes from the top ten.

The junction shows trimming of 5 bases on V and 0 bases on J, plus 10 bases between the germline ends. The CDR3 spans 14 residues, from the cysteine through the phenylalanine. Only the CDR3 DNA is retained, 42 bases long and in frame from the first base. According to the germline V gene (reference sequence), CDR1 reads PRHDT and CDR2 reads FYEKMQ. This specimen's time point label, interpreted: baseline before oral tofacitinib. Lesional scalp punch biopsies and peripheral blood were obtained from alopecia areata patients. After PBMCs were isolated by density centrifugation and stained for CD3, CD4 and CD8, a FACSAria was used to sort CD4+ and CD8+ T cells.

The chain is made from TRBV13 and TRBJ1-1; the D gene is unclear. This clonotype originated in a human donor with alopecia areata. The sample was CD4+ T cells sorted from blood, taken at week 0. The sequenced DNA: TGTGCCAGCAGCCCAAACAGCCTGAACACTGAAGCTTTCTTT. This encodes CASSPNSLNTEAFF.